This TCR beta chain was sequenced for a study of blood T cell repertoires in COVID-19 (TCRdb year 2020). The study in broad terms: Samples covering the acute and convalescent phases of COVID-19 were provided by collaborators in the United States, Italy and Spain. The material from the prospective study consisted of cDNA or gDNA derived from T cells, B-cell-depleted T cells, or PBMCs. Nearly every sample came with metadata listing a de-identified subject ID, COVID-19 status, age in years and sex. HLA class I and class II types, where available, came from metadata supplied by the sample provider rather than from assay-based typing. The repertoires were released in a freely available public database intended as a resource for research on the immune response to SARS-CoV-2. Subjects who had been exposed to COVID-19, were actively infected with it, or had recovered from it provided the deeply sampled blood TCRbeta repertoires that made up the dataset. Samples were obtained from the ongoing ImmuneRACE study (first 160 participants) and from over 1,000 subjects provided by 6 global collaborators.

TCRbeta CDR3 regions were amplified from genomic DNA by means of the immunoSEQ Assay, a bias-controlled multiplex PCR. Per the source publication's procedure: The number of nucleated cells in each sample was estimated by amplification of reference gene primers within the assay. Sequence reads were collapsed and filtered to measure the absolute abundance of every unique TCRbeta CDR3 rearrangement. For each sample, productive Simpson clonality was calculated as the square root of Simpson's diversity index over productive rearrangements. In its TCRdb copy, this immuneACCESS table keeps in-frame sequences only and misses some clones. Where compared with another copy, unresolved V genes explain less than half of these, and the others have no known cause. The V and J calls and the clone size are those of that table, but D and trimming were determined from the DNA. The table for this sample lists about 340,000 clones; about 93% of them were counted only once. Roughly 3.4% of the sample comes from the top ten.

Another Seattle source contributed samples from volunteer blood donors who had recovered from COVID-19. Collaborating institutions collected whole blood in K2EDTA tubes following their own protocols. For TCRbeta analysis, collaborators shipped samples in one of three forms: frozen whole blood, isolated PBMCs, or DNA extracted from either of those sample types. The germline V gene (reference sequence) supplies CDR1 MNHEY and CDR2 SMNVEV. The CDR3 measures 16 amino acids from cysteine to phenylalanine. Only the CDR3 DNA stays, 48 bases, in frame from base 1. Between the V and J ends, shortened by 5 bases and 8 bases respectively, the junction contains 24 bases. What the authors observed across the whole study: How much clinical and demographic metadata was included differed by source and by participant, and the metadata was provided uncurated.

As for this clone: This receptor's antigen is unknown. Base qualities were left out, and no much larger clone turns up one base away.

The material sequenced was peripheral blood. The receptor comes from a woman aged 18-29 years who had recovered from COVID-19. The sequence is built from TRBV27 and TRBJ1-2; TRBD1 is perhaps the D gene, given 5 matching bases. The CDR3 has the sequence CASSGGAYLLPGGYTF. The bases are TGTGCCAGCAGTGGAGGGGCTTATCTCCTTCCAGGGGGCTACACCTTC.